In this sample, the clone carrying this T cell receptor (beta chain) turned up a few times. V was pared by 4 bases and J by 5 bases, with 15 bases between. The CDR3 is made up of 14 amino acids. This record comes from a study of blood T cell repertoires in COVID-19. Study summary: The United States, Italy and Spain were the sources of the acute and convalescent COVID-19 samples. T cells, B-cell-depleted T cells, or PBMCs provided the cDNA or gDNA that served as material.

Authors' data handling: Amplification of reference gene primers provided the estimated nucleated cell counts. TCRdb's copy holds only in-frame clones and misses some; the assay was immunoSEQ multiplex PCR. Clone size and the V and J calls come from that table; the DNA yielded D and trimming. Among about 53,000 clones listed, about 80% were seen once. This rearrangement joins TRBV6-7 to TRBJ2-7; the D gene is possibly TRBD1 (5 bases). Being an ORF, TRBV6-7 has a function that is uncertain. The sequence derives from a human donor in a cohort sampled during active COVID-19. The specimen sequenced was peripheral blood. The CDR3: CASSSHSQGHEQYF. In DNA form, the CDR3 reads TGTGCCAGCAGTTCGCACTCCCAGGGCCACGAGCAGTACTTC.